These T cell receptor beta chains were read from a single sample in a study of blood T cell repertoires in COVID-19. Sequenced by immunoSEQ multiplex PCR; TCRdb stores in-frame clones only, minus some. The data show about 230,000 clones, approximately 80% seen once. Material: peripheral blood. Source of these receptors: a middle-aged woman who had recovered from COVID-19. Each CDR3 is given with its conserved first and last residue. D genes are given only for firm matches. The size field is filled for only some rows; it gives once, few, many or a size class.

d_call j_call clone_size v_call cdr3_nt cdr3_aa
NA TRBJ1-1 NA TRBV11-3 TGTGCCAGCAGCTTAGACCCAGGGCCAAAAGGAGCTTTCTTT CASSLDPGPKGAFF
TRBD1 TRBJ1-4 NA TRBV5-1 TGCGCCAGCAGCTTGTGGGGACAGGGAAATGAAAAACTGTTTTTT CASSLWGQGNEKLFF
NA TRBJ2-7 NA TRBV15 TGTGCCACCAGCAGCGACTACGTTAACGAGCAGTACTTC CATSSDYVNEQYF
TRBD1 TRBJ1-5 few TRBV2 TGTGCCAGCAATGAACAGGGGCGCAATCAGCCCCAGCATTTT CASNEQGRNQPQHF
NA TRBJ2-5 NA TRBV10-3 TGTGCCATCAAGGGTTCTGACGGGAGAAACCAAGAGACCCAGTACTTC CAIKGSDGRNQETQYF
NA TRBJ2-2 NA TRBV5-1 TGCGCCAGCAGCCGAGGAGCGAGTCCGAACACCGGGGAGCTGTTTTTT CASSRGASPNTGELFF
NA TRBJ1-5 NA TRBV6-6 TGTGCCAGCAGTTCGTATAGCAATCAGCCCCAGCATTTT CASSSYSNQPQHF
NA TRBJ1-2 NA TRBV30 TGTGCCTGGAGTCTGGGGACGGGACTCTATGGCTACACCTTC CAWSLGTGLYGYTF
NA TRBJ1-1 many TRBV2 TGTGCCAGCAGTGTCCGGGGGGAGGCTGAAGCTTTCTTT CASSVRGEAEAFF
TRBD1 TRBJ1-2 NA TRBV7-2 TGTGCCAGCAGCACGGGACAGGGGTCGTTCTATGGCTACACCTTC CASSTGQGSFYGYTF
TRBD1 TRBJ1-2 NA TRBV11-3 TGTGCCAGCCGGGACAGTTTTGGTCGGGACTATGGCTACACCTTC CASRDSFGRDYGYTF
NA TRBJ2-1 NA TRBV15 TGTGCCACCAGCTTTTTGCCGGTCAATGAGCAGTTCTTC CATSFLPVNEQFF
NA TRBJ2-1 NA TRBV19 TGTGCCAGTAGTACCGGGACTGGTGAATACAATGAGCAGTTCTTC CASSTGTGEYNEQFF
TRBD1 TRBJ2-3 few TRBV9 TGTGCCAGCAGCGGCAACAGGGGGCGAAGCACAGATACGCAGTATTTT CASSGNRGRSTDTQYF
TRBD2 TRBJ2-3 NA TRBV6-4 TGTGCCAGCAGTGTGGCTAGCGGAACCACAGATACGCAGTATTTT CASSVASGTTDTQYF
NA TRBJ2-1 NA TRBV11-3 TGTGCCAGCAGCTTTGGGGCGGGAACCTACAATGAGCAGTTCTTC CASSFGAGTYNEQFF
NA TRBJ1-6 NA TRBV7-2 TGTGCCAGCAGCTTAGGGCTCTCACCCCTCCACTTT CASSLGLSPLHF
TRBD1 TRBJ1-1 NA TRBV5-6 TGTGCCAGCAGCTGGGACAGGAACACTGAAGCTTTCTTT CASSWDRNTEAFF
NA TRBJ1-1 few TRBV3-1/TRBV3-2 TGTGCCAGCAGCCAAGATAGGGGGGCTTTCTTT CASSQDRGAFF
NA TRBJ2-7 NA TRBV5-1 TGCGCCAGCAGCATAGGACAGCAGGCATCCTACGAGCAGTACTTC CASSIGQQASYEQYF
TRBD2 TRBJ2-3 NA TRBV2 TGTGCCAGCAGGGCACATAGCGGGGGGGGCACAGATACGCAGTATTTT CASRAHSGGGTDTQYF
NA TRBJ1-1 NA TRBV7-9 TGTGCCAGCAGGACTGTCACTGAAGCTTTCTTT CASRTVTEAFF
TRBD1 TRBJ1-2 NA TRBV5-1 TGCGCCAGCAGCTCGCGCACAGGGGCCCTGGAGAGCTACACCTTC CASSSRTGALESYTF
TRBD2 TRBJ2-1 few TRBV6-5 TGTGCCAGCACGGGCGGGGGGGCCCGAAATGAGCAGTTCTTC CASTGGGARNEQFF
TRBD1 TRBJ1-4 NA TRBV6-5 TGTGCCAGCAGCCAGGACAGGGAGTATGAAAAACTGTTTTTT CASSQDREYEKLFF
NA TRBJ1-2 NA TRBV12-3/TRBV12-4 TGTGCCAGCACCAGGGCGGGGGGCTACACCTTC CASTRAGGYTF
NA TRBJ2-3 NA TRBV15 TGTGCCACCAGCAGAGATAAGACTTTCACAGATACGCAGTATTTT CATSRDKTFTDTQYF
TRBD1 TRBJ2-3 NA TRBV19 TGTGCCAGTAGTATAGGGGGCGGACAGGGCACAGATACGCAGTATTTT CASSIGGGQGTDTQYF
NA TRBJ1-5 NA TRBV19 TGTGCCAGTAGTCTTGGGGTGGGAGGAAGCAATCAGCCCCAGCATTTT CASSLGVGGSNQPQHF
NA TRBJ1-2 NA TRBV6-4 TGTGCCATCGGGCAGGGGAGCGTTGGCTACACCTTC CAIGQGSVGYTF
TRBD1 TRBJ1-6 NA TRBV30 TGTGCCTGGAGTGTAGCCAGGGGGGATCCCCTCCACTTT CAWSVARGDPLHF
TRBD1 TRBJ1-6 NA TRBV2 TGTGCCAGCAGGCCTACAGGGGATTATAATTCACCCCTCCACTTT CASRPTGDYNSPLHF
NA TRBJ1-2 NA TRBV20-1 TGCAGTGCTAGTTTGGGGGGAGGCTATGGCTACACCTTC CSASLGGGYGYTF
NA TRBJ2-1 NA TRBV6-5 TGTGCCAGCCCTCCCGGGACACTATCCTACAATGAGCAGTTCTTC CASPPGTLSYNEQFF
TRBD1 TRBJ1-6 NA TRBV2 TGTGCCAGCAGTGAACTCAGGGGGCAAGATTCACCCCTCCACTTT CASSELRGQDSPLHF
NA TRBJ2-3 NA TRBV7-9 TGTGCCAGCAGCTCCTCGGGTGCGAGGCGCACAGATACGCAGTATTTT CASSSSGARRTDTQYF
TRBD2 TRBJ2-3 NA TRBV9 TGTGCCAGCTCCTCAGCGGGGGGGACCACAGATACGCAGTATTTT CASSSAGGTTDTQYF
NA TRBJ2-5 few TRBV5-1 TGCGCCAGCAGCTTGGACGGGGGCCAAGAGACCCAGTACTTC CASSLDGGQETQYF